The 19 T cell receptor beta chains in this list originate from one sample, sequenced in a study of T cell responses to AZD1222 COVID-19 vaccine. Assay used: immunoSEQ multiplex PCR; TCRdb lists only in-frame clones, some missing. The sample shows 120,000 to 150,000 clones, roughly 90% of them seen only once. Material: peripheral blood, obtained on day 0 of AZD1222 vaccination. The receptor set was obtained from an adult in good health.

The DNA of the CDR3 is TGTGCCAGCAGTTTACCACAAGAGACCCAGTACTTC. This translates into CASSLPQETQYF. V and J are TRBV28 and TRBJ2-5; no reliable D call. CDR1 is MDHEN and CDR2 is SYDVKM in the germline V gene. Trimming removed 2 bases at V and 2 bases at J, with 3 bases between. The CDR3 has 12 amino acids.

The chain joins TRBV2 to TRBJ2-7; D perhaps matches TRBD1 (5 bases). There are 13 residues in the CDR3. V shed 0 bases and J shed 5 bases, with 8 bases lying between them. CDR1 is SNHLY, CDR2 FYNNEI, per germline. The CDR3 nucleotides read TGTGCCAGCAGTGAAGCGCCAGGGAACGAGCAGTACTTC. Translated, it gives CASSEAPGNEQYF.

CDR3 in amino acids: CASSQNTPRDSLKWVYEQYF. CDR3 DNA sequence: TGTGCCAGCAGCCAAAACACACCAAGGGACAGCCTCAAGTGGGTCTACGAGCAGTACTTC. This rearrangement joins TRBV3-1 (or the pseudogene TRBV3-2) to TRBJ2-7, with TRBD1 identical over 7 bases. Germline V CDR1 and CDR2: LGHDT, YNNKEL (reference sequence). Trimming removed 2 bases from V and 3 bases from J; junction bases left unmatched: 22. CDR3 length: 20 amino acids.

The V gene is TRBV4-1, the J gene TRBJ1-1; D is unresolved. Per the germline V gene, CDR1 is MGHRA and CDR2 is YSYEKL. Trimming shortened V by 7 bases and J by 5 bases, and 14 bases separated the two germline ends. The length of the CDR3 is 13 residues. CDR3 DNA: TGCGCCAGCACTGGCCAACCGGCGACTGAAGCTTTCTTT. Translation gives CASTGQPATEAFF.

The chain is built from TRBV15 and TRBJ1-6; D is unresolved. The V gene's germline CDR1 is LNHNV and CDR2 YYDKDF (reference sequence). Deletions cut 0 bases from V and 9 bases from J, with 15 bases between. This CDR3 has 16 residues. The CDR3 region is CATSRDLIRSGSPLHF. In DNA, the CDR3 is TGTGCCACCAGCAGAGATTTAATTAGGAGTGGTTCACCCCTCCACTTT. The full variable domain, with the rest looked up from reference TRBV15 and TRBJ1-6, is DAMVIQNPRYQVTQFGKPVTLSCSQTLNHNVMYWYQQKSSQAPKLLFHYYDKDFNNEADTPDNFQSRRPNTSFCFLDIRSPGLGDTAMYLCATSRDLIRSGSPLHFGNGTRLTVT.

The chain employs TRBV7-2 and TRBJ1-5; D unclear. The ends were cut back, 1 base at V and 1 base at J, with 11 bases in the middle. The length of the CDR3 is 16 residues. Germline V gives CDR1 SGHTA, CDR2 FQGNSA. The CDR3 nucleotides read TGTGCCAGCAGCTTAGGATCGGGTTGGAGCAATCAGCCCCAGCATTTT. Protein: CASSLGSGWSNQPQHF.

This clone was recorded once. This chain joins TRBV28 and TRBJ2-2, with 13 nucleotides matching TRBD2. Germline V CDR1 and CDR2: MDHEN, SYDVKM. J was trimmed by 7 bases and V by 5 bases; bases with no gene match: 10. There are 17 residues in the CDR3. In DNA, the CDR3 is TGTGCCAGCAGTCCGCCAGGACTAGCGGGAGCGAACGGGGAGCTGTTTTTT. Translated: CASSPPGLAGANGELFF. The full variable domain, its missing parts supplied by reference TRBV28 and TRBJ2-2, is DVKVTQSSRYLVKRTGEKVFLECVQDMDHENMFWYRQDPGLGLRLIYFSYDVKMKEKGDIPEGYSVSREKKERFSLILESASTNQTSMYLCASSPPGLAGANGELFFGEGSRLTVL.

The rearrangement joins TRBV13 to TRBJ2-5; D might be TRBD2 (6 bases). The J call is uncertain, as TRBJ2-7 better fits the DNA end. The CDR3 spans 15 residues. Germline V gene data show CDR1 as PRHDT and CDR2 as FYEKMQ (reference sequence). In nucleotides, the CDR3 is TGTGCCAGCAGCTCGCGTTCGGGGACTCATTACGAGCAGTACTTC. Residues: CASSSRSGTHYEQYF.

This chain joins TRBV9 and TRBJ1-5; D is undetermined. The CDR3 is made up of 15 amino acids. Germline lookup yields CDR1 SGDLS and CDR2 YYNGEE. Trimming cost V 0 bases and J 4 bases, with 11 bases left between them. The CDR3 region is CASSVGGSTNQPQHF. CDR3 in DNA: TGTGCCAGCAGCGTAGGAGGTTCTACTAATCAGCCCCAGCATTTT.

Of note for this clone: Other DNA sequences in this specimen translate into the identical CDR3. The rearrangement links TRBV27 to TRBJ2-7; D unresolved. This CDR3 spans 13 amino acids. Germline values: CDR1 MNHEY, CDR2 SMNVEV (reference sequence). V shed 2 bases and J shed 3 bases, with 8 bases lying between them. As DNA, the CDR3 is TGTGCCAGCAGTTTAGGGCCCCACTACGAGCAGTACTTC. Its protein product is CASSLGPHYEQYF.

J is TRBJ2-7 and V is TRBV14; no definite D call. Between the trimmed V and J ends, which lost 0 bases and 5 bases, there was a span of 11 bases. CDR1 and CDR2 from the germline V gene are SGHDN and FVKESK. This CDR3 region has 14 residues. The DNA for the CDR3 is TGTGCCAGCAGCCAAGAGCTAGTCATGAACGAGCAGTACTTC. Translation gives CASSQELVMNEQYF.

V usage is TRBV7-3 and J usage is TRBJ2-1; 7 bases fit TRBD1. J lost 7 bases, V lost 5 bases, and 2 bases had no gene match. This CDR3 is built from 12 residues. CDR1 is SGHTA and CDR2 is FQGTGA in the germline V gene. Here the CDR3 DNA reads TGTGCCAGCAGCCCGACAGGGAATGAGCAGTTCTTC. It yields the protein CASSPTGNEQFF.

This clone has only one observation. The chain uses TRBV9 and TRBJ2-2, with no clear D. V lost 6 bases and J 6 bases, leaving 12 bases between the germline ends. Germline assignment: CDR1 SGDLS and CDR2 YYNGEE. This CDR3 comprises 13 residues. CDR3 nucleotide sequence: TGTGCCAGCATGGAAGGTTCGGCCGGGGAGCTGTTTTTT. Residues: CASMEGSAGELFF.

The rearrangement joins TRBV11-2 to TRBJ2-6; TRBD1 might be the D (6 bases). Germline V gene lookup returns CDR1 SGHAT and CDR2 FQNNGV. This CDR3 contains 15 residues. The V end was cut by 3 bases, the J end by 3 bases, with 9 bases between. The CDR3 reads CASSFLGGGANVLTF. CDR3 sequence (DNA): TGTGCCAGCAGCTTTCTAGGGGGTGGGGCCAACGTCCTGACTTTC.

The V call is TRBV28, the J call TRBJ1-6; no reliable D call. The length of the CDR3 is 16 residues. Trimming removed 6 bases from V and 5 bases from J, with 17 bases in between. Germline V gene lookup returns CDR1 MDHEN and CDR2 SYDVKM. CDR3 in amino acids: CASSPTSSDNNSPLHF. CDR3 in DNA: TGTGCCAGCAGCCCCACCTCGTCAGATAATAATTCACCCCTCCACTTT.

The genes are TRBV27 and TRBJ1-2; D is undetermined. Germline CDR1 is MNHEY and CDR2 is SMNVEV (reference sequence). With 2 bases removed from V and 0 bases from J, the gap between germline ends came to 10 bases. The CDR3 has 15 residues. Written as DNA, the CDR3 is TGTGCCAGCAGTTTACGGGCGGAGGCTAACTATGGCTACACCTTC. This encodes CASSLRAEANYGYTF.

This clone was counted only a few times. The J gene is TRBJ2-1, the V gene TRBV4-2; D possibly corresponds to TRBD2 (6 bases). CDR1 LGHNA and CDR2 YNFKEQ come from the germline V gene. The V gene lost 1 base and the J gene lost 2 bases, with 12 bases spanning the gap. The CDR3 has 16 residues. Here the CDR3 reads CASSQATSGAYNEQFF. For the CDR3, the DNA is TGTGCCAGCAGCCAAGCGACTAGTGGTGCCTACAATGAGCAGTTCTTC.

The V and J genes are TRBV19 and TRBJ2-4; TRBD2 matches 7 bases. This CDR3 contains 12 residues. Per germline, CDR1 LNHDA and CDR2 SQIVND (reference sequence). With V trimmed by 8 bases and J by 13 bases, 11 bases remained unmatched. CDR3 sequence reads: CASSLAASVQYF. The DNA of the CDR3 is TGTGCCAGTTCCCTAGCGGCCTCCGTGCAGTACTTC. The whole variable domain, filled in from reference TRBV19 and TRBJ2-4, reads DGGITQSPKYLFRKEGQNVTLSCEQNLNHDAMYWYRQDPGQGLRLIYYSQIVNDFQKGDIAEGYSVSREKKESFPLTVTSAQKNPTAFYLCASSLAASVQYFGAGTRLSVL.

The chain uses TRBV7-9 and TRBJ1-1; D is unresolved. The germline V gene encodes CDR1 SEHNR and CDR2 FQNEAQ (reference sequence). V gave up 4 bases and J gave up 4 bases, with 7 bases separating them. CDR3 size: 12 residues. This CDR3 reads CASSSYGTEAFF. The CDR3 DNA reads TGTGCCAGCAGCTCCTATGGCACTGAAGCTTTCTTT.